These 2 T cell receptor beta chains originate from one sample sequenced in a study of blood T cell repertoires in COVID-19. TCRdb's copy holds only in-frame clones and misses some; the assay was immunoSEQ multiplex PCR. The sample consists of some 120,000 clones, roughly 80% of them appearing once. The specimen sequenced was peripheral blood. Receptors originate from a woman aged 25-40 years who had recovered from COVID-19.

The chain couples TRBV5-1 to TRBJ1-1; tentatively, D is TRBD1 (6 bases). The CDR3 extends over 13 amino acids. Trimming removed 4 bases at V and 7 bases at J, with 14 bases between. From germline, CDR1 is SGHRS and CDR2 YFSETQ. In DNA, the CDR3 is TGCGCCAGCAGCGGGCAGGGGCTCGATGAAGCTTTCTTT. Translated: CASSGQGLDEAFF.

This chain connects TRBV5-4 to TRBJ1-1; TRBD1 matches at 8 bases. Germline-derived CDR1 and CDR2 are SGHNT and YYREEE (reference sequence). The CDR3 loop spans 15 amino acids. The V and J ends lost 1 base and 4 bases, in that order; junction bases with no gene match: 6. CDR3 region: CASSLPDRAATEAFF. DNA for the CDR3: TGTGCCAGCAGCTTGCCGGACAGGGCGGCCACTGAAGCTTTCTTT.